This TCR beta chain comes out of a study of spatial heterogeneity in lung cancer (dated by TCRdb to the late 2010s). Background for the entire study: More beta-chain than alpha-chain transcripts were consistently detected, likely reflecting higher beta-chain transcript abundance. In the raw uncorrected reads, each unique combination of TCR and UMI appeared on average more than ten times. The study quantitatively compared TCR alpha and beta repertoires across multiple tumor regions, matched nontumor lung and blood in non-small cell lung cancer. In tumor regions, TCR transcript counts showed a strong correlation with a T cell transcriptional module score from matched bulk RNA-seq. TCR repertoire features were related to nonsynonymous mutation counts determined by whole-exome sequencing of tumor tissue. Both alpha and beta chains were TCR-sequenced in samples taken at surgery, namely 220 tumor regions, approximately 66 matched nontumor lung samples and approximately 58 PBMC samples.

The library came from 5' RACE. Sequenced on a NextSeq 500. In the TCR library protocol, a unique molecular identifier was attached to each TCR cDNA molecule so that PCR and sequencing errors could be corrected. The authors' pipeline ran thus. TCR identification, UMI-based error correction and CDR3 extraction were all carried out with Decombinator tools. Expanded TCRs were defined as those above a frequency of 2 per 1,000, corresponding to the top 1% of the tumor frequency distribution. Expanded tumor TCRs were classed as regional if statistically deemed absent (corrected P<0.05) from at least one tumor region, otherwise ubiquitous. Renyi diversity was calculated using the R vegan package after each repertoire was subsampled 100 times to 5,000 TCRs. CDR3 similarity networks were constructed using string-kernel similarity of amino acid triplets, with links drawn between CDR3s whose pairwise similarity was above 0.82. Using fastp at Q25 and MiXCR, TCRdb reprocessed the public reads and kept productive beta chains. Rows with a matching CDR3 protein are joined into one entry that keeps the most common DNA and genes. These V and J calls rely on TCRdb rather than the paper's analysis. The sample profile shows roughly 10,000 distinct CDR3 sequences; approximately 8% of them were found once. The ten largest clones take up roughly 22% of the sample.

Interpreted using the paper, the time point label stands for: sample taken at primary tumor resection. Samples were obtained from roughly 72 patients with early-stage, untreated non-small cell lung cancer from the lung TRACERx cohort. Without any cell sorting, TCR sequencing was performed on whole RNA extracted either from tumor and nontumor lung tissue or from cryopreserved PBMC samples. A patient was chosen for TCR sequencing only when enough RNA was available from at least two tumor regions. Before being selected, tumor and adjacent nontumor lung specimens were reviewed by a lung pathologist. From the cysteine through the phenylalanine, the CDR3 covers 16 amino acids. Only CDR3 DNA is held: 48 bases, read in frame from base 1. For CDR1 and CDR2, the germline V gene lists LGHNA and YSLEER. V is pared back by 5 bases and J by 0 bases, with 13 bases lying between the germline termini. On the study overall, not on this receptor specifically: Estimated TCR-seq coverage of tumor T cells was only roughly 7% for alpha chains and about 14% for beta chains. The tumor nonsynonymous mutation count correlated with the number of expanded intratumoral alpha and beta TCRs. Confirming at a functional level the hypothesis that regional TCRs recognize regional mutations was considered to require additional single-cell paired TCR alpha and beta sequencing. Counts of ubiquitous and regional expanded TCRs correlated with counts of ubiquitous and regional nonsynonymous mutations, respectively.

This clonotype was detected ten times or more. Its antigen has not been determined. Base qualities are not recorded, but no much larger clone differs from it by a single base. As an off-target read in a library built for alpha chains, this beta chain has a frequency of little significance. The sequences come from lung tumor tissue, collected at surgery. The source is a female donor with early-stage non-small cell lung cancer. The receptor chain draws on TRBV4-3 and TRBJ2-2; the D segment could be TRBD1, given 6 matching bases. The CDR3 sequence is CASSARQAPNTGELFF. The nucleotide sequence is TGCGCCAGCAGCGCCAGACAGGCCCCGAACACCGGGGAGCTGTTTTTT.